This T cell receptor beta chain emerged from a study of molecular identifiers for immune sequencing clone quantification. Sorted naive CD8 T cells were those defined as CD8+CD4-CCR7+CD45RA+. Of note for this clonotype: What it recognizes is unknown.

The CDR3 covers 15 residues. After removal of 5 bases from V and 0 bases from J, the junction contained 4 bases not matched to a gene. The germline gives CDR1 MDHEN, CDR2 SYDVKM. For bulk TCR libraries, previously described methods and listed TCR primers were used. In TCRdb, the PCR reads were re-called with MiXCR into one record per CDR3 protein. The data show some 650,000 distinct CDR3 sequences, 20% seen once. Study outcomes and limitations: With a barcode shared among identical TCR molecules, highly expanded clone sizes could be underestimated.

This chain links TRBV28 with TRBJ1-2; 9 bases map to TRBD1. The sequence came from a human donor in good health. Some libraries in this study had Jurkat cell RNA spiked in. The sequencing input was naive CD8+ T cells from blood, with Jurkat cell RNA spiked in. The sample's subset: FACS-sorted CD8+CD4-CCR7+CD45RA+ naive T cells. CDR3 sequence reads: CASSGRTGANYGYTF. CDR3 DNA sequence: TGTGCCAGCAGTGGCCGGACAGGGGCTAACTATGGCTACACCTTC.